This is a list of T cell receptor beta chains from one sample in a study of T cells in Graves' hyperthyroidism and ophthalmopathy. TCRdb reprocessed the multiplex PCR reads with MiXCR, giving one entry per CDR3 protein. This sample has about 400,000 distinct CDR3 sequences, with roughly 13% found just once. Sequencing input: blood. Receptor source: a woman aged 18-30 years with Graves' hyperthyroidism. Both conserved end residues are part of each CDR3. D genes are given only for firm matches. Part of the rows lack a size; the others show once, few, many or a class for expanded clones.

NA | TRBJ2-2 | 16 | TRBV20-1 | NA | CSASNRRDRPTGELFF | TGCAGTGCTAGTAATCGGAGAGACAGACCCACCGGGGAGCTGTTTTTT
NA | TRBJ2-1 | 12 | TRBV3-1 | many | CASSQGVWLPFF | TGTGCCAGCAGCCAAGGTGTCTGGCTCCCGTTCTTC
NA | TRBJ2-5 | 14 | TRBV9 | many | CASSQNTVQETQYF | TGTGCCAGCAGCCAGAACACTGTGCAAGAGACCCAGTACTTC
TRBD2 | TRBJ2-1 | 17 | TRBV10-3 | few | CAISKPGTSGYPAEQFF | TGTGCCATCAGTAAGCCTGGGACTAGCGGGTACCCGGCGGAGCAGTTCTTC
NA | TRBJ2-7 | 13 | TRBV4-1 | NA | CASSQVIRGEQYF | TGCGCCAGCAGCCAAGTGATTCGGGGCGAGCAGTACTTC
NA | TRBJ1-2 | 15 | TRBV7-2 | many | CASSLGRSANYGYTF | TGTGCCAGCAGCTTAGGGCGGTCAGCTAACTATGGCTACACCTTC
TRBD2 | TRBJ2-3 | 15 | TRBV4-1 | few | CASSQIERESDTQYF | TGCGCCAGCAGCCAAATTGAGCGGGAGTCGGATACGCAGTATTTT
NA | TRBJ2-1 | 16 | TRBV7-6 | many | CASSLEGPASYNEQFF | TGTGCCAGCAGCTTAGAAGGGCCTGCTTCCTACAATGAGCAGTTCTTC
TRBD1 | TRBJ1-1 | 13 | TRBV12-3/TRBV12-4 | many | CASSTGGSTEAFF | TGTGCCAGCAGCACAGGGGGCAGCACTGAAGCTTTCTTT
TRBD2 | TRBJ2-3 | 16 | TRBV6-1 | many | CASSTAGTSVRDTQYF | TGTGCCAGCAGTACCGCCGGGACTAGCGTTCGAGATACGCAGTATTTT
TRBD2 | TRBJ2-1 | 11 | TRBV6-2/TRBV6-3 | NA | CASSTGGEQFF | TGTGCCAGCAGTACGGGGGGGGAGCAGTTCTTC
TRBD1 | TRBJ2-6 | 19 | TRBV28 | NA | CASSLYMAGRGSGANVLTF | TGTGCCAGCAGTTTATATATGGCGGGCAGGGGGTCTGGGGCCAACGTCCTGACTTTC
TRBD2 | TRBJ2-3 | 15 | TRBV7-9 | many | CASSPSGSAADTQYF | TGTGCCAGCAGTCCTAGCGGGAGTGCGGCAGATACGCAGTATTTT
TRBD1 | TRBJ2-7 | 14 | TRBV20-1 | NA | CSAEDRGGSYEQYF | TGCAGTGCTGAGGACAGGGGGGGCTCCTACGAGCAGTACTTC
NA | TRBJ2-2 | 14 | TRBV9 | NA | CASSVETGAGELFF | TGTGCCAGCAGCGTAGAGACAGGCGCCGGGGAGCTGTTTTTT
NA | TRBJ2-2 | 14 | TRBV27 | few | CASSRTGLTGELFF | TGTGCCAGCAGTCGAACAGGGTTGACCGGGGAGCTGTTTTTT
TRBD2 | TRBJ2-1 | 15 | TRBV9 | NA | CASSGLAGGPSEQFF | TGTGCCAGCAGCGGACTAGCGGGAGGGCCTAGTGAGCAGTTCTTC
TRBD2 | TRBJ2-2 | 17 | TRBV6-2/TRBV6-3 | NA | CASRRGLAGGETGELFF | TGTGCCAGCAGAAGGGGACTAGCGGGAGGAGAAACCGGGGAGCTGTTTTTT
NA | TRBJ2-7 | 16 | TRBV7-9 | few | CASSFSGAKNSYEQYF | TGTGCCAGCAGCTTCTCCGGGGCCAAGAACTCCTACGAGCAGTACTTC
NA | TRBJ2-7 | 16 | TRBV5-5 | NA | CASSWLRDTSYYEQYF | TGTGCCAGCAGCTGGCTCCGGGACACCAGCTACTACGAGCAGTACTTC
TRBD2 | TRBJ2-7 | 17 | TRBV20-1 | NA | CSARDQGLAGEHYEQYF | TGCAGTGCTAGAGATCAGGGTTTGGCGGGAGAACACTACGAGCAGTACTTC
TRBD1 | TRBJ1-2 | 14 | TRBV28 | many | CASSSPTGVYGYTF | TGTGCCAGCAGTTCTCCGACAGGGGTTTACGGCTACACCTTC
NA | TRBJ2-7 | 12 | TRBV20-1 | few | CSAKRQAYEQYF | TGCAGTGCCAAGAGACAGGCTTACGAGCAGTACTTC
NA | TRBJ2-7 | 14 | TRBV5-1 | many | CASSSTGDSYEQYF | TGCGCCAGCAGCTCAACAGGCGATTCCTACGAGCAGTACTTC
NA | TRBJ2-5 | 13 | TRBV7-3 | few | CASSLFGTETQYF | TGTGCCAGCAGCTTATTCGGTACAGAGACCCAGTACTTC
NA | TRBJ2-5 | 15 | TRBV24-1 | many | CATSEPGREQETQYF | TGTGCCACCAGTGAACCCGGACGGGAGCAAGAGACCCAGTACTTC
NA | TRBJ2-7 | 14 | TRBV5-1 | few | CASRTGHPKGEQYF | TGCGCCAGCAGGACGGGACACCCAAAGGGTGAGCAGTACTTC
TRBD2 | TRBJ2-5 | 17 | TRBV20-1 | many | CSARATLTSGNRETQYF | TGCAGTGCTAGGGCGACCCTGACTAGCGGGAACAGGGAGACCCAGTACTTC
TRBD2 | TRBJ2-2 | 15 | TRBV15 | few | CATSRDRSGSGELFF | TGTGCCACCAGCAGAGATCGGAGCGGGAGTGGGGAGCTGTTTTTT
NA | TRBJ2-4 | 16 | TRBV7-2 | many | CASSQQTGLAKNIQYF | TGTGCCAGCAGCCAACAGACTGGGCTAGCCAAAAACATTCAGTACTTC
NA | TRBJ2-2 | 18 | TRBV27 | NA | CASSPQGPLSTNTGELFF | TGTGCCAGCAGTCCCCAGGGGCCTCTATCCACGAACACCGGGGAGCTGTTTTTT